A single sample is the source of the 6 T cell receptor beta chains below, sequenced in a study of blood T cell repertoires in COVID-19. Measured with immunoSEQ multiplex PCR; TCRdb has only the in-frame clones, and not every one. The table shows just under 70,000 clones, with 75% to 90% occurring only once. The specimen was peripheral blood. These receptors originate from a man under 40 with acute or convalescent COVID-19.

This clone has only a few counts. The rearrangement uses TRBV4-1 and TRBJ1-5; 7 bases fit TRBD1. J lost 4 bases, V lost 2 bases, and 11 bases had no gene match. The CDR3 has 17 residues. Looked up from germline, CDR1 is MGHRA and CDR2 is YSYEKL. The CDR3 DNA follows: TGCGCCAGCAGCCAAAACCTCCGACAGGGCCCTAATCAGCCCCAGCATTTT. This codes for CASSQNLRQGPNQPQHF.

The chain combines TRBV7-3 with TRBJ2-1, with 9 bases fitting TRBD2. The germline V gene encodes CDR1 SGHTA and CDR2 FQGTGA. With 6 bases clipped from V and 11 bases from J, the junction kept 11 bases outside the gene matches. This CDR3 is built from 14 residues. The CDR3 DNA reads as TGTGCCAGCAGTCAAAGCCAGCGGGAGGCCAAGCAGTTCTTC. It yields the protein CASSQSQREAKQFF.

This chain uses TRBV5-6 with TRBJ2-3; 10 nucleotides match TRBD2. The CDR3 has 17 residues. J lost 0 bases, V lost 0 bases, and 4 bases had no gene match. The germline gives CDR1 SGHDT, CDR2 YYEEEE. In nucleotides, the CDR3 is TGTGCCAGCAGCTTGGAGGGACTAGCGCTCAGCACAGATACGCAGTATTTT. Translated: CASSLEGLALSTDTQYF.

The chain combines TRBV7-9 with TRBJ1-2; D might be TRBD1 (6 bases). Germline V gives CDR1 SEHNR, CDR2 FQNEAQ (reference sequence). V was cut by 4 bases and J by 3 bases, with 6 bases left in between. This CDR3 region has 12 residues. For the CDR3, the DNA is TGTGCCAGCAGCTCAGGGGACTATGGCTACACCTTC. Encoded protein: CASSSGDYGYTF.

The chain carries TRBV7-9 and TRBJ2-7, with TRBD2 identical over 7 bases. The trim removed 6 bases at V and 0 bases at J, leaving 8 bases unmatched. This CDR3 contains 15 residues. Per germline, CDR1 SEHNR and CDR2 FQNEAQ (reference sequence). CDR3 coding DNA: TGTGCCAGCAGGCCATCCGGGGGGAGCTCCTACGAGCAGTACTTC. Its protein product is CASRPSGGSSYEQYF.

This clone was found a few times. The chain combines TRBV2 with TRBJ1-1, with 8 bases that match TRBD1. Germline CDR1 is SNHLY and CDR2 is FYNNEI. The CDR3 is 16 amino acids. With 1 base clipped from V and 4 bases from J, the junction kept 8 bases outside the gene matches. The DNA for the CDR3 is TGTGCCAGCAGTGAAGGGAGACAGGGGTCGGGCACTGAAGCTTTCTTT. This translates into CASSEGRQGSGTEAFF. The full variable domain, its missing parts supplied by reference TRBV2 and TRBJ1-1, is EPEVTQTPSHQVTQMGQEVILRCVPISNHLYFYWYRQILGQKVEFLVSFYNNEISEKSEIFDDQFSVERPDGSNFTLKIRSTKLEDSAMYFCASSEGRQGSGTEAFFGQGTRLTVV.